This T cell receptor beta chain was recorded in a study of blood T cell repertoires in COVID-19. Turning to the study itself: COVID-19 samples collected from the United States, Italy and Spain covered acute and convalescent phases. T cells, B-cell-depleted T cells, or PBMCs provided the cDNA or gDNA that served as material.

In the study's own analysis: Amplification with reference gene primers provided the estimates of nucleated cell counts. Sequencing used immunoSEQ multiplex PCR; TCRdb keeps in-frame clones, though not all of them. V and J calls and clone size are those listed in that table; D and trimming were worked out from the DNA. The profile shows 270,000 or so clones, roughly 91% of them singletons. Germline CDR1 MNHEY, CDR2 SVGAGI. The CDR3 totals 13 residues. V lost 6 bases to trimming and J lost 4 bases, with 12 bases between them. V is TRBV6-5 and J is TRBJ1-1; a possible D gene is TRBD1 (5 bases). Input material: peripheral blood. The receptor was derived from a man aged 35 to 55 with acute or convalescent COVID-19. DNA for the CDR3: TGTGCCAGCAGAGTCTCCGGGGGCACTGAAGCTTTCTTT. This encodes CASRVSGGTEAFF.